Included here is one T cell receptor (beta chain) sequence, with context. Seattle researchers signed up patients amid active infection and tracked them longitudinally. In the source study's methods: Estimated nucleated cell counts came from reference gene primer amplification. Produced via immunoSEQ multiplex PCR; TCRdb's table is partial and in-frame only. The V and J calls and the clone size are those of that table, but D and trimming were determined from the DNA. The sample includes approximately 530,000 clones, approximately 91% seen only once; the top ten take 7.8%. The data were obtained in a study of blood T cell repertoires in COVID-19. The germline CDR1 and CDR2 sequences are MNHEY and SMNVEV (reference sequence). V was pared by 2 bases and J by 0 bases, with 17 bases between. The CDR3 has 19 residues.

The sequence was collected from a woman aged 50 to 65 with COVID-19, enrolled during active disease. The sequenced sample was peripheral blood. This chain joins TRBV27 and TRBJ1-6; tentatively, D is TRBD1 (6 bases). In DNA form, the CDR3 reads TGTGCCAGCAGTTTACGGACAGTCGGACCGAGCTCCTATAATTCACCCCTCCACTTT. Translated: CASSLRTVGPSSYNSPLHF.